The T cell receptor (beta chain) described here comes from a study of T-cell memory formation after mild COVID-19. TCRdb re-derived calls from the 5' RACE reads in MiXCR, one entry per CDR3 protein. The sample lists 170,000 or so distinct CDR3 sequences, about a fifth seen once, with 20% to 25% in the top ten. Study-wide results and caveats: Prior to infection, memory already included some responding clones, suggesting cross-reactive memory joined.

In germline, CDR1 is SGDLS, CDR2 YYNGEE. The V end was cut by 3 bases, the J end by 7 bases, with 16 bases between. There are 14 residues in the CDR3. This clonotype was counted only a few times. Its target is not known. Sequenced sample: PBMCs or a T cell subset sorted from them (not recorded which). This TCR derives from an adult woman who had mild COVID-19 (a few samples of this study predate the infection). Cell type and time point are not known. This sequence joins TRBV9 and TRBJ1-2, with D possibly being TRBD1 (5 bases). CDR3 bases: TGTGCCAGCAGCGCCGGGACCCGAAGACGTGGCTACACCTTC. Translating it yields CASSAGTRRRGYTF.